The T cell receptor (beta chain) described here comes from a study of blood T cell repertoires in COVID-19. CDR1 and CDR2 from the germline V gene are SQVTM and ANQGSEA. This CDR3 comprises 16 residues. Trimming removed 6 bases at V and 3 bases at J, with 21 bases between. Sequenced by immunoSEQ multiplex PCR; TCRdb stores in-frame clones only, minus some. The sample shows approximately 250,000 clones, 80% to 85% of them seen only once. The clonotype originates from a woman aged 40 to 50 who had recovered from COVID-19. This chain uses TRBV29-1 with TRBJ2-1, with D perhaps TRBD1 (5 bases). Specimen: peripheral blood. The CDR3 DNA follows: TGCAGCGTAATAACACAGGCAAACTCACTCTACAATGAGCAGTTCTTC. The encoded protein is CSVITQANSLYNEQFF.